This TCR beta chain is drawn from a study of Ad26.COV2.S vaccination and SARS-CoV-2 variants. The wider study: Dosing was one shot or two shots 56 days apart.

Measured with immunoSEQ multiplex PCR; TCRdb has only the in-frame clones, and not every one. Of 400,000 to 450,000 clones in the sample, around 90% were seen once. In germline, CDR1 is KGHSH, CDR2 LQKENI. CDR3 size: 16 residues. Trimming took 6 bases from V and 9 from J, leaving 24 bases between them. The treatment denotes: some 20 received Ad26.COV2.S at low or high dose, single or two shots; about 5 received placebo; per-sample allocation not given. After the first vaccine or placebo injection, samples were drawn on day 63. This chain uses TRBV18 with TRBJ2-1, with D tentatively TRBD2 (5 bases). The specimen comprised peripheral blood, sampled in a trial of Ad26.COV2.S vaccine versus placebo. This clonotype was obtained from a person aged 18-65 years who received the Ad26.COV2.S COVID-19 vaccine or a placebo. The CDR3 DNA follows: TGTGCCAGCTCCTCCTTGGGAGCACGAGGGTTGAGTGAGCAGTTCTTC. As protein: CASSSLGARGLSEQFF.